The 3 T cell receptor beta chains below all came from one sample that was sequenced in a study of cytomegalovirus exposure and HLA in healthy donors. In the PCR, 60 Vbeta and 13 Jbeta primers were used. Sequencing was performed with immunoSEQ multiplex PCR; in TCRdb, only in-frame clones are kept and a portion is missing. The repertoire shows under 90,000 clones; the top ten hold roughly 8%. Sequencing used PBMCs. These receptors originate from a female donor in good health and CMV-seropositive.

This rearrangement joins TRBV10-1 to TRBJ2-6; perhaps TRBD2 as D (5 bases). Trimming cost V 4 bases and J 0 bases, with 16 bases left between them. There are 18 residues in the CDR3. Germline values: CDR1 WNHNN, CDR2 SYGVQD (reference sequence). CDR3 region: CASSGPLGLSSGANVLTF. The CDR3 DNA is TGCGCCAGCAGTGGTCCTCTTGGACTGTCCTCTGGGGCCAACGTCCTGACTTTC.

The chain has TRBV5-1 and TRBJ2-7; perhaps TRBD1 as D (6 bases). Trimming left V 6 bases short and J 5 bases short, with 12 bases between. Germline lookup yields CDR1 SGHRS and CDR2 YFSETQ. The CDR3 sequence is 12 residues long. DNA of the CDR3: TGCGCCAGCACCTTCGAGGGGGACGAGCAGTACTTC. Translating it yields CASTFEGDEQYF. The full variable domain, rest sourced from reference TRBV5-1 and TRBJ2-7, is KAGVTQTPRYLIKTRGQQVTLSCSPISGHRSVSWYQQTPGQGLQFLFEYFSETQRNKGNFPGRFSGRQFSNSRSEMNVSTLELGDSALYLCASTFEGDEQYFGPGTRLTVT.

The V and J genes are TRBV18 and TRBJ2-5; 12 bases line up with TRBD2. Trimming cost V 1 base and J 1 base; bases outside gene matches: 13. The length of the CDR3 is 20 residues. Germline values: CDR1 KGHSH, CDR2 LQKENI. The CDR3 spells CASSPLLNIMTSGSQETQYF. As DNA, the CDR3 is TGTGCCAGCTCACCACTTCTCAACATAATGACTAGCGGGAGCCAAGAGACCCAGTACTTC.